The clone carrying this T cell receptor beta chain was seen a single time. No antigen is known for it. Between the trimmed V and J ends, which lost 4 bases and 7 bases, there was a span of 14 bases. Germline-derived CDR1 and CDR2 are SQVTM and ANQGSEA. The CDR3 covers 13 residues. Individual cDNA molecules in this library carried unique molecular identifiers. TCRdb reprocessed the RACE reads with MiXCR, giving one entry per CDR3 protein. The table has around 99,000 distinct CDR3 sequences, approximately 9.9% seen once. The time point is: patch test 2, 6 weeks after DPC sensitization. Indicated treatment: therapeutic diphenylcyclopropenone sensitization with weekly scalp DPC. Samples of blood were obtained prior to the application of each patch test. The data stem from a study of human T cells and chemical hapten exposure. Notes on the study in general: Expanded TCRs created a significantly greater count of big CDR3 similarity clusters than controls did.

The rearrangement links TRBV29-1 to TRBJ2-1; maybe TRBD2 (7 bases). The clonotype was recovered from a middle-aged man with alopecia areata. Some clones in this sample may be carry-over from other donors' samples. The sample consisted of whole blood, taken in connection with sensitization to the hapten diphenylcyclopropenone (DPC). CDR3 DNA: TGCAGCGTTGGGGGGGGGCGCGGGAATGAGCAGTTCTTC. It specifies CSVGGGRGNEQFF.